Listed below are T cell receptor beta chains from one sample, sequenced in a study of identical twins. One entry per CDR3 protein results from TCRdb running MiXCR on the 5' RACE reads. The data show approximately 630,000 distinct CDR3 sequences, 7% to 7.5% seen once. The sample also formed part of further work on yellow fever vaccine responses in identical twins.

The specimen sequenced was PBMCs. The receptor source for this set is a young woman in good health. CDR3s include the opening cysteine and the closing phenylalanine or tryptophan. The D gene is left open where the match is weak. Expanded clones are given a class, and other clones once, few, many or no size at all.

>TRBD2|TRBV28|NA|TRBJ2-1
TGTGCCAGCGAGGTGACTAGCGGGTACAATGAGCAGTTCTTC
CASEVTSGYNEQFF
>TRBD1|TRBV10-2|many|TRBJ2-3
TGCGCCAGCAGTAATAGGGACAGGCCCACAGATACGCAGTATTTT
CASSNRDRPTDTQYF
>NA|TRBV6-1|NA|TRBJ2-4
TGTGCCAGCAGTGAAGAGCAGGCCATCGTGGACATTCAGTACTTC
CASSEEQAIVDIQYF
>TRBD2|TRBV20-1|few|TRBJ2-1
TGCAGTGCTAGTATACTAGCGGGGGGCCTGAGCTCCTACAATGAGCAGTTCTTC
CSASILAGGLSSYNEQFF
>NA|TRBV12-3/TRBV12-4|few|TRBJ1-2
TGTGCCAGCAGCCCCCCAGGGGCGGGGGGCTACACCTTC
CASSPPGAGGYTF
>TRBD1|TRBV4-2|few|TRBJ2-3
TGTGCCAGCAGCGGCAAGGGGGCGCTGGGGACAGATACGCAGTATTTT
CASSGKGALGTDTQYF
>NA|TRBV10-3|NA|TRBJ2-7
TGTGCCATCAGTGAGTTTGGCGAGCAGTACTTC
CAISEFGEQYF
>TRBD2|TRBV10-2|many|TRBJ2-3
TGCGCCAGCAGTGAGTCGGGGACTAGCGGGAGTTCTATGACGCAGTATTTT
CASSESGTSGSSMTQYF
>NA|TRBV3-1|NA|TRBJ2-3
TGTGCCAGCAGCCAGGGTAGGGGGGTCCTGGGTACGCAGTATTTT
CASSQGRGVLGTQYF
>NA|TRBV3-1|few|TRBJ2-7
TGTGCCAGCAGCCAAGTAAATGTAGAGGGGCGGGGTTCCGATCCTACCTACGAGCAGTACTTC
CASSQVNVEGRGSDPTYEQYF
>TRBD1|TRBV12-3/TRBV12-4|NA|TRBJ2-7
TGTGCCAGCGGGACAGGAACTGGCTCCTACGAGCAGTACTTC
CASGTGTGSYEQYF
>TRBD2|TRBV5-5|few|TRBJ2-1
TGTGCCAGCAGCTCGGACGACCCGGGACTAGCGGGCATTAATGAGCAGTTCTTC
CASSSDDPGLAGINEQFF
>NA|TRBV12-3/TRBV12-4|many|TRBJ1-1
TGTGCCAGCAGTTTACTTTTTGGGGGGGGCGGCACTGAAGCTTTCTTT
CASSLLFGGGGTEAFF
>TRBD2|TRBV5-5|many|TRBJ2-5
TGTGCCAGCAGCTTGGCCGGGACTAGCGGGGGCCAAGAGACCCAGTACTTC
CASSLAGTSGGQETQYF
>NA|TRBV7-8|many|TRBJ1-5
TGTGCCAGCAGCTTAGGCAGGGTAACTAATCAGCCCCAGCATTTT
CASSLGRVTNQPQHF
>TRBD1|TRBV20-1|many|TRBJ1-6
TGCAGTGCTAGGGGACAGGGAGATTCACCCCTCCACTTT
CSARGQGDSPLHF
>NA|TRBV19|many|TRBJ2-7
TGTGCCAGTAGTCCCCGACACACATACGAGCAGTACTTC
CASSPRHTYEQYF
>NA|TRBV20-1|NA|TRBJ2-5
TGCAGTGCTAGAGTGTTAGCCGAGACCCAGTACTTC
CSARVLAETQYF
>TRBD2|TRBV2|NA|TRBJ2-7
TGTGCCTGCACTAGCGGGAGGGCCGGTGAGCAGTACTTC
CACTSGRAGEQYF
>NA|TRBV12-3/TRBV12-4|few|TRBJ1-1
TGTGCCAGCAGTTTAGCGCGGGTAACTGAAGCTTTCTTT
CASSLARVTEAFF
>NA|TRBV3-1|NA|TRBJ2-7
TGTGCCAGCAGCCAAGAGGGCGGGACCGGCGAGCAGTACTTC
CASSQEGGTGEQYF
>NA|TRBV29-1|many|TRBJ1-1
TGCAGCGTTGAACCGACAGCCAACACTGAAGCTTTCTTT
CSVEPTANTEAFF